These 18 T cell receptor beta chains came from one sample sequenced in a study of T cells in localized non-small cell lung cancer. The data were produced by immunoSEQ multiplex PCR, yet TCRdb's version contains in-frame clones alone and is incomplete. In the table there are tens of thousands of clones, roughly 86% of which are singletons. The specimen was peripheral blood, collected before any cancer treatment. The receptors stem from a man aged 35-75 years with stage I squamous cell lung carcinoma.

The chain links TRBV7-9 to TRBJ1-2, with TRBD1 identical over 7 bases. The length of the CDR3 is 16 residues. The V gene's germline CDR1 is SEHNR and CDR2 FQNEAQ (reference sequence). V shed 5 bases, J shed 8 bases, and the junction held 17 bases outside the gene matches. CDR3 in amino acids: CASSPYAGQSKKGYTF. CDR3 bases: TGTGCCAGCAGCCCCTACGCGGGACAGAGTAAGAAGGGCTACACCTTC.

The chain joins TRBV19 to TRBJ1-1; D ambiguous. Germline-derived CDR1 and CDR2 are LNHDA and SQIVND (reference sequence). The CDR3 consists of 13 residues. The ends were cut back, 2 bases at V and 5 bases at J, with 9 bases in the middle. As DNA, the CDR3 is TGTGCCAGTAGTATATGGGTTGGTACTGAAGCTTTCTTT. Amino acids: CASSIWVGTEAFF.

This clone has more than one count but fewer than ten. The chain's CDR3 is CASSDSNYGYTF. DNA for the CDR3: TGCGCCAGCAGCGACAGTAACTATGGCTACACCTTC. The gene calls are TRBV5-1 and TRBJ1-2; D may be TRBD1 (5 bases). The germline V and J ends were trimmed by 4 bases and 1 base, with 5 bases remaining between them. The CDR3 is made up of 12 amino acids. Germline CDR1 SGHRS, CDR2 YFSETQ.

This clone was seen only once. CDR3 region: CASSPVGGNYGYTF. The CDR3 DNA is TGCGCCAGCAGCCCAGTAGGGGGGAACTATGGCTACACCTTC. V usage is TRBV4-3 and J usage is TRBJ1-2, with D tentatively TRBD1 (6 bases). With 4 bases removed from V and 2 bases from J, the gap between germline ends came to 11 bases. Germline-derived CDR1 and CDR2 are LGHNA and YSLEER. The CDR3 spans 14 residues.

The chain employs TRBV6-6 and TRBJ2-2, with D possibly matching TRBD2 (5 bases). The CDR3 contains 16 residues. Germline values: CDR1 MNHNY, CDR2 SVGAGI (reference sequence). V gave up 6 bases and J gave up 1 base, with 15 bases separating them. Here the CDR3 DNA reads TGTGCCAGCAGAGATCAAAAGGGAGTGAACACCGGGGAGCTGTTTTTT. Its translation: CASRDQKGVNTGELFF.

This chain links TRBV19 with TRBJ1-2; D not resolved. The V end was cut by 3 bases, the J end by 1 base, with 9 bases between. CDR3 length equals 14 residues. Germline V gene sequence: CDR1 LNHDA, CDR2 SQIVND (reference sequence). The CDR3 protein is CASSIGQHNYGYTF. CDR3 nucleotide sequence: TGTGCCAGTAGTATTGGGCAGCATAACTATGGCTACACCTTC.

The rearrangement uses TRBV10-1 and TRBJ2-5, with 9 bases lining up with TRBD2. Looked up from germline, CDR1 is WNHNN and CDR2 is SYGVQD (reference sequence). CDR3 length equals 17 residues. V was pared by 2 bases and J by 0 bases, with 7 bases of the junction left unmatched. CDR3: CASSESRRGGYQETQYF. The DNA of the CDR3 is TGCGCCAGCAGTGAGAGTCGGCGGGGGGGTTACCAAGAGACCCAGTACTTC.

This clone was observed a handful of times. This chain uses TRBV7-6 with TRBJ1-5, with a possible D match to TRBD1 (6 bases). The CDR3 is made up of 15 amino acids. Looked up from germline, CDR1 is SGHVS and CDR2 is FNYEAQ. Between the trimmed V and J ends, which lost 3 bases and 6 bases, there was a span of 15 bases. The CDR3 protein is CASSLDDRSGQPQHF. DNA of the CDR3: TGTGCCAGCAGCTTGGATGACAGGTCCGGTCAGCCCCAGCATTTT.

This clone has a single count. The CDR3 sequence is CASSLVSGTGNEKLFF. CDR3 coding DNA: TGTGCCAGCAGCTTAGTGAGTGGGACAGGGAATGAAAAACTGTTTTTT. The chain has TRBV7-2 and TRBJ1-4; 9 bases line up with TRBD1. The CDR3 runs to 16 residues. V trimming: 1 base; J trimming: 5 bases; junction bases outside the gene matches: 5. Germline CDR1 is SGHTA and CDR2 is FQGNSA.

This clone occurred once. The V call is TRBV5-6, the J call TRBJ1-5, with D maybe TRBD1 (6 bases). V dropped 4 bases and J dropped 5 bases, with 10 bases sitting between them. Germline V gene data show CDR1 as SGHDT and CDR2 as YYEEEE. CDR3 length: 13 residues. CDR3 amino acids: CASSQGPDQPQHF. The CDR3 coding sequence is TGTGCCAGCAGCCAGGGGCCCGATCAGCCCCAGCATTTT.

V usage is TRBV25-1 and J usage is TRBJ2-3; weak D call: TRBD2 (7 bases). This CDR3 has 15 amino acids. The germline V gene encodes CDR1 MGHDK and CDR2 SYGVNS. V was cut by 8 bases and J by 0 bases, with 15 bases left in between. CDR3 coding DNA: TGTGCCAGCGCCTCGGGGGGCCTTAGCACAGATACGCAGTATTTT. This codes for CASASGGLSTDTQYF.

The chain has TRBV28 and TRBJ1-1; D is undetermined. This CDR3 is 11 amino acids long. Trimming cost V 5 bases and J 7 bases, with 8 bases left between them. CDR1 and CDR2 from the germline V gene are MDHEN and SYDVKM. CDR3 region: CASSGSREAFF. The CDR3 DNA reads as TGTGCCAGCAGTGGTAGCCGTGAAGCTTTCTTT. Full variable domain (rest looked up from reference TRBV28 and TRBJ1-1): DVKVTQSSRYLVKRTGEKVFLECVQDMDHENMFWYRQDPGLGLRLIYFSYDVKMKEKGDIPEGYSVSREKKERFSLILESASTNQTSMYLCASSGSREAFFGQGTRLTVV.

The chain joins TRBV28 to TRBJ1-2; no definite D call. This CDR3 has 15 amino acids. V lost 3 bases and J 4 bases, leaving 15 bases between the germline ends. The germline CDR1 and CDR2 sequences are MDHEN and SYDVKM. The CDR3 sequence is CASSFQAGPGYGYTF. CDR3 sequence (DNA): TGTGCCAGCAGTTTCCAGGCAGGACCCGGCTATGGCTACACCTTC.

This chain joins TRBV5-1 and TRBJ2-7; D remains unclear. V was trimmed by 4 bases and J by 4 bases, leaving 9 bases between them. Germline CDR1 SGHRS, CDR2 YFSETQ. The CDR3 sequence is 12 residues long. CDR3 loop: CASSQEPYEQYF. The CDR3 bases are TGCGCCAGCAGCCAGGAACCTTACGAGCAGTACTTC.

V and J are TRBV15 and TRBJ1-4; D remains ambiguous. Deletions cut 0 bases from V and 3 bases from J, with 2 bases between. CDR3 size: 13 residues. Looked up from germline, CDR1 is LNHNV and CDR2 is YYDKDF (reference sequence). The CDR3 loop reads CATSRDPNEKLFF. The CDR3 region has the DNA TGTGCCACCAGCAGAGATCCTAATGAAAAACTGTTTTTT.

The chain recombines TRBV5-4 with TRBJ2-6; 7 bases match TRBD1. This CDR3 is 16 amino acids long. After removal of 4 bases from V and 3 bases from J, the junction contained 7 bases not matched to a gene. Per germline, CDR1 SGHNT and CDR2 YYREEE (reference sequence). CDR3: CASSPRGQVGANVLTF. The CDR3 nucleotides read TGTGCCAGCAGCCCGAGGGGGCAAGTTGGGGCCAACGTCCTGACTTTC.

The chain uses TRBV29-1 and TRBJ2-5; possible D gene TRBD2, 5 bases. V was cut by 6 bases and J by 3 bases, with 14 bases left in between. The CDR3 contains 13 residues. The germline gives CDR1 SQVTM, CDR2 ANQGSEA. This CDR3 is CSVSRRLKETQYF. The CDR3 DNA is TGCAGCGTCTCAAGGAGGCTAAAAGAGACCCAGTACTTC.

This chain links TRBV6-5 with TRBJ2-5; 8 bases map to TRBD1. CDR1 and CDR2 from the germline V gene are MNHEY and SVGAGI. CDR3 length equals 15 residues. Trimming removed 4 bases from V and 1 base from J; junction bases left unmatched: 5. In DNA form, the CDR3 reads TGTGCCAGCAGTTCAGGGGGCGTCCCCCAAGAGACCCAGTACTTC. The encoded protein is CASSSGGVPQETQYF.